The 13 T cell receptor beta chains listed next were all sequenced from one sample in a study of blood T cell repertoires in COVID-19. Assay used: immunoSEQ multiplex PCR; TCRdb lists only in-frame clones, some missing. The sample gives about 240,000 clones, roughly four fifths of which show up once; approximately 1.8% is in the top ten. Sequenced material: peripheral blood. Receptors were obtained from a man aged 25-40 years who had recovered from COVID-19.

The chain is built from TRBV7-8 and TRBJ1-3; D is perhaps TRBD1 (5 bases). The V end lost 4 bases, the J end lost 0 bases, and 13 bases lay between the germline ends. The CDR3 is made up of 16 amino acids. Germline CDR1 is SGHVS and CDR2 is FQNEAQ. Written as DNA, the CDR3 is TGTGCCAGCAGCTCTCAGACAGTACTCTCTGGAAACACCATATATTTT. Amino acids: CASSSQTVLSGNTIYF.

The chain employs TRBV2 and TRBJ2-2; D may be TRBD2 (7 bases). Trimming left V 11 bases short and J 2 bases short, with 15 bases between. The CDR3 length is 14 residues. The germline gives CDR1 SNHLY, CDR2 FYNNEI. The CDR3 here is CAGGGWTNTGELFF. CDR3 coding DNA: TGTGCCGGGGGGGGCTGGACTAACACCGGGGAGCTGTTTTTT. Complete variable domain (other parts from reference TRBV2 and TRBJ2-2): EPEVTQTPSHQVTQMGQEVILRCVPISNHLYFYWYRQILGQKVEFLVSFYNNEISEKSEIFDDQFSVERPDGSNFTLKIRSTKLEDSAMYFCAGGGWTNTGELFFGEGSRLTVL.

The chain is built from TRBV20-1 and TRBJ1-2, with D uncertain. The CDR3 runs to 9 residues. CDR1 and CDR2 (germline): DFQATT, SNEGSKA (reference sequence). V lost 5 bases to trimming and J lost 10 bases, with 8 bases between them. The DNA for the CDR3 is TGCAGTGCTTTCAAAATCTACACCTTC. Protein product: CSAFKIYTF.

CDR3 residues: CASSLAIFTEGYTF. The CDR3 DNA is TGTGCCAGCAGCTTAGCGATTTTCACTGAGGGCTACACCTTC. The chain carries TRBV7-9 and TRBJ1-2; unclear D gene. The CDR3 length is 14 residues. Germline lookup yields CDR1 SEHNR and CDR2 FQNEAQ (reference sequence). V gave up 0 bases and J gave up 8 bases, with 13 bases separating them.

The CDR3 spells CATQGQGAGELFF. As DNA, the CDR3 is TGTGCCACCCAGGGACAGGGGGCCGGGGAGCTGTTTTTT. The chain employs TRBV24-1 and TRBJ2-2, with 11 positions matching TRBD1. CDR3 length: 13 amino acids. The J segment lost 6 bases and the V segment lost 9 bases, leaving 2 bases of the junction unmatched. Germline assignment: CDR1 KGHDR and CDR2 SFDVKD.

Comment on this clone: An end of the junction differs from the germline gene, which may be a read error. The chain has TRBV5-6 and TRBJ2-7; 7 nucleotides align to TRBD1. Germline V gene data show CDR1 as SGHDT and CDR2 as YYEEEE. The CDR3 consists of 14 residues. The DNA of the CDR3 is TGTGCCAGCAGCGTACAGGGGCCTTCCTACGAGCAGTATTTC. As protein: CASSVQGPSYEQYF.

The gene calls are TRBV5-6 and TRBJ1-2; possible D gene TRBD1, 5 bases. Looked up from germline, CDR1 is SGHDT and CDR2 is YYEEEE. V was pared by 1 base and J by 4 bases, with 11 bases between. The CDR3 is 14 amino acids. CDR3 in amino acids: CASSLRGMAYGYTF. The CDR3, as DNA: TGTGCCAGCAGCTTGAGGGGAATGGCCTATGGCTACACCTTC.

The chain is built from TRBV7-9 and TRBJ2-6; possibly TRBD2 for D (5 bases). The length of the CDR3 is 16 residues. Trimming left V 4 bases short and J 2 bases short, with 12 bases between. Germline V lookup: CDR1 SEHNR, CDR2 FQNEAQ (reference sequence). The CDR3 protein is CASSSHGVAGANVLTF. In DNA, the CDR3 is TGTGCCAGCAGCTCCCACGGGGTAGCTGGGGCCAACGTCCTGACTTTC. Filled out from reference TRBV7-9 and TRBJ2-6, the complete variable domain reads DTGVSQNPRHKITKRGQNVTFRCDPISEHNRLYWYRQTLGQGPEFLTYFQNEAQLEKSRLLSDRFSAERPKGSFSTLEIQRTEQGDSAMYLCASSSHGVAGANVLTFGAGSRLTVL.

The V call is TRBV29-1, the J call TRBJ1-2, with D perhaps TRBD1 (6 bases). Trimming pared 0 bases from V and 8 bases from J, leaving 13 bases between. Germline CDR1 reads SQVTM; CDR2 reads ANQGSEA. This CDR3 is built from 13 residues. The CDR3 nucleotides read TGCAGCGTTGAAGATCGTGGGGGCCGGGGCTACACCTTC. Residues: CSVEDRGGRGYTF.

The chain is built from TRBV27 and TRBJ2-5, with 8 bases lining up with TRBD2. Per the germline V gene, CDR1 is MNHEY and CDR2 is SMNVEV (reference sequence). V dropped 8 bases and J dropped 7; count of bases not matched to a gene: 18. The CDR3 is 16 residues long. The CDR3 protein is CASALRPGGIYWTQYF. The CDR3 DNA reads as TGTGCCAGCGCTCTGCGCCCGGGGGGGATTTATTGGACCCAGTACTTC.

This chain links TRBV7-2 with TRBJ2-1; perhaps TRBD2 as D (7 bases). The CDR3 totals 14 residues. The V end lost 2 bases, the J end lost 7 bases, and 12 bases lay between the germline ends. Germline V gene data show CDR1 as SGHTA and CDR2 as FQGNSA. CDR3 residues: CASSLTQGGNEQFF. The CDR3 bases are TGTGCCAGCAGCTTAACACAGGGAGGGAATGAGCAGTTCTTC.

This clone was recorded many times. The gene calls are TRBV27 and TRBJ1-4; maybe TRBD1 (6 bases). The germline gives CDR1 MNHEY, CDR2 SMNVEV (reference sequence). V was trimmed by 6 bases and J by 13 bases, leaving 15 bases between them. The CDR3 spans 12 residues. In DNA form, the CDR3 reads TGTGCCAGCAGGACTACAGGGTCCGGACTGTTTTTT. Translating gives CASRTTGSGLFF.

The chain carries TRBV19 and TRBJ2-3, with 9 positions matching TRBD1. This CDR3 spans 15 amino acids. V lost 2 bases and J lost 4; bases outside the gene matches: 4. Germline CDR1 LNHDA, CDR2 SQIVND (reference sequence). DNA of the CDR3: TGTGCCAGTAGTATAAGACAGGGGGGCGCAGATACGCAGTATTTT. The encoded protein is CASSIRQGGADTQYF. The complete variable domain, with remaining parts taken from reference TRBV19 and TRBJ2-3, reads DGGITQSPKYLFRKEGQNVTLSCEQNLNHDAMYWYRQDPGQGLRLIYYSQIVNDFQKGDIAEGYSVSREKKESFPLTVTSAQKNPTAFYLCASSIRQGGADTQYFGPGTRLTVL.